These T cell receptor beta chains were read from a single sample in a study of PD-1 blockade in classical Hodgkin lymphoma. Sequenced by immunoSEQ multiplex PCR; TCRdb stores in-frame clones only, minus some. The sample carries fewer than 45,000 clones, about 85% recorded once. Sequenced here: peripheral blood mononuclear cells (PBMCs), sampled before the second cycle of nivolumab. These receptors all come from a human donor with classical Hodgkin lymphoma. Both conserved end residues are part of each CDR3. D genes are given only for firm matches. The size field is filled for only some rows; it gives once, few, many or a size class.

cdr3_nt: TGTGCCAGTAGTACGGGACAGAGGTTCGACGAGCAGTACTTC
cdr3_aa: CASSTGQRFDEQYF
j_call: TRBJ2-7
cdr3_length: 14
d_call: TRBD1
v_call: TRBV19
clone_size: .

cdr3_nt: TGTGCCAGCAGAGCGAGACTAGCCCGGGAAAATGTGGCCTACAATGAGCAGTTCTTC
cdr3_aa: CASRARLARENVAYNEQFF
j_call: TRBJ2-1
cdr3_length: 19
d_call: TRBD2
v_call: TRBV5-6
clone_size: .

cdr3_nt: TGTGCCAGCAGCCCCCGGACTAGGGTAGACACCGGGGAGCTGTTTTTT
cdr3_aa: CASSPRTRVDTGELFF
j_call: TRBJ2-2
cdr3_length: 16
d_call: TRBD2
v_call: TRBV7-3
clone_size: .

cdr3_nt: TGTGCCAGTAGCCCCACGGGTTCAAAACATCAGCCCCAGCATTTT
cdr3_aa: CASSPTGSKHQPQHF
j_call: TRBJ1-5
cdr3_length: 15
d_call: .
v_call: TRBV19
clone_size: medium-sized

cdr3_nt: TGTGCCAGCAGCTTAATGGGGAGGGCCGGGGAGCTGTTTTTT
cdr3_aa: CASSLMGRAGELFF
j_call: TRBJ2-2
cdr3_length: 14
d_call: TRBD2
v_call: TRBV7-3
clone_size: .

cdr3_nt: TGTGCCAGCAGTGAAGTCGGGACTAGGGAGACGCAGTATTTT
cdr3_aa: CASSEVGTRETQYF
j_call: TRBJ2-3
cdr3_length: 14
d_call: TRBD2
v_call: TRBV25-1
clone_size: .

cdr3_nt: TGTGCCAGCAGCCCCGACAGGGGGCTTGGCTACACCTTC
cdr3_aa: CASSPDRGLGYTF
j_call: TRBJ1-2
cdr3_length: 13
d_call: TRBD1
v_call: TRBV6-5
clone_size: .

cdr3_nt: TGTGCCAGCAGTTACTCCCTCATCACCGGGGAGCTGTTTTTT
cdr3_aa: CASSYSLITGELFF
j_call: TRBJ2-2
cdr3_length: 14
d_call: .
v_call: TRBV6-5
clone_size: once

cdr3_nt: TGTGCCAGCAGCCCGACAGGGATCACCGGGGAGCTGTTTTTT
cdr3_aa: CASSPTGITGELFF
j_call: TRBJ2-2
cdr3_length: 14
d_call: TRBD1
v_call: TRBV6-6
clone_size: .

cdr3_nt: TGTGCCAGCAACAGAAAGGGGGAGGCCGCCCATCCATTATTCGGGGAGCTGTTTTTT
cdr3_aa: CASNRKGEAAHPLFGELFF
j_call: TRBJ2-2
cdr3_length: 19
d_call: .
v_call: TRBV11-3
clone_size: .

cdr3_nt: TGTGCCAGCAGCTTGTTATGGGGGGGCCAGGATGAGCAGTTCTTC
cdr3_aa: CASSLLWGGQDEQFF
j_call: TRBJ2-1
cdr3_length: 15
d_call: .
v_call: TRBV5-5
clone_size: .

cdr3_nt: TGTGCCAGCAGTTCCCAGGGGAACCCCAACAAGCGAGAGACCCAGTACTTC
cdr3_aa: CASSSQGNPNKRETQYF
j_call: TRBJ2-5
cdr3_length: 17
d_call: .
v_call: TRBV2
clone_size: .

cdr3_nt: TGTGCCAGCAGTCCCACAGGTATTAACACTGAAGCTTTCTTT
cdr3_aa: CASSPTGINTEAFF
j_call: TRBJ1-1
cdr3_length: 14
d_call: .
v_call: TRBV28
clone_size: .

cdr3_nt: TGCGCCAGCAGCCAAGATCGGGCTAGCAGAGAGACCCAGTACTTC
cdr3_aa: CASSQDRASRETQYF
j_call: TRBJ2-5
cdr3_length: 15
d_call: .
v_call: TRBV4-3
clone_size: .

cdr3_nt: TGTGCCAGTAGTATAGGGACATCCTACGAGCAGTACTTC
cdr3_aa: CASSIGTSYEQYF
j_call: TRBJ2-7
cdr3_length: 13
d_call: .
v_call: TRBV19
clone_size: .

cdr3_nt: TGTGCCAGCAGCGTAGTTGCGGGGTTAACGCCAAATGAGCAGTTCTTC
cdr3_aa: CASSVVAGLTPNEQFF
j_call: TRBJ2-1
cdr3_length: 16
d_call: .
v_call: TRBV9
clone_size: few

cdr3_nt: TGTGCTAGTGGTTCCTGGACAGGGACCTCACCGGAGGAGCTGTTTTTT
cdr3_aa: CASGSWTGTSPEELFF
j_call: TRBJ2-2
cdr3_length: 16
d_call: TRBD1
v_call: TRBV12-5
clone_size: .

cdr3_nt: TGTGCCAGCAGCTTAACCAGCGGGAAAACCTACGAGCAGTACTTC
cdr3_aa: CASSLTSGKTYEQYF
j_call: TRBJ2-7
cdr3_length: 15
d_call: TRBD2
v_call: TRBV7-2
clone_size: .

cdr3_nt: TGTGCCAGCTTCCCGGGACAGGGAGGTAGCGGGGAGCTGTCTTTT
cdr3_aa: CASFPGQGGSGELSF
j_call: TRBJ2-2
cdr3_length: 15
d_call: .
v_call: TRBV6-5
clone_size: .

cdr3_nt: TGTGCCAGCAGGGCCGGGTACGGAGGCACAGATACGCAGTATTTT
cdr3_aa: CASRAGYGGTDTQYF
j_call: TRBJ2-3
cdr3_length: 15
d_call: .
v_call: TRBV28
clone_size: .

cdr3_nt: TGTGCCAGCGCCCCGGGACAGAGCCTCTACGAGCAGTACTTC
cdr3_aa: CASAPGQSLYEQYF
j_call: TRBJ2-7
cdr3_length: 14
d_call: TRBD1
v_call: TRBV6-1
clone_size: .

cdr3_nt: TGTGCCAGTAGTATGGGACCGGGAGGGTCCTCTGGGGCCAACGTCCTGACTTTC
cdr3_aa: CASSMGPGGSSGANVLTF
j_call: TRBJ2-6
cdr3_length: 18
d_call: TRBD2
v_call: TRBV19
clone_size: .

cdr3_nt: TGCGCCAGCAGGACCGTCCAAGGGGATGAGCAGTTCTTC
cdr3_aa: CASRTVQGDEQFF
j_call: TRBJ2-1
cdr3_length: 13
d_call: .
v_call: TRBV10-2
clone_size: .

cdr3_nt: TGTGCCAGCAGTTTATCAATAGCGGGAGCGAGTGAGCAGTTCTTC
cdr3_aa: CASSLSIAGASEQFF
j_call: TRBJ2-1
cdr3_length: 15
d_call: TRBD2
v_call: TRBV28
clone_size: .

cdr3_nt: TGTGCCATCAGCGGACTAGCGGGAGAGGGGGATACGCAGTATTTT
cdr3_aa: CAISGLAGEGDTQYF
j_call: TRBJ2-3
cdr3_length: 15
d_call: TRBD2
v_call: TRBV10-3
clone_size: .

cdr3_nt: TGCGCCAGCAGCCCCCCGGGGGCGGACAGGCTGAACACCGGGGAGCTGTTTTTT
cdr3_aa: CASSPPGADRLNTGELFF
j_call: TRBJ2-2
cdr3_length: 18
d_call: .
v_call: TRBV4-3
clone_size: .

cdr3_nt: TGTGCCAGCAGTGAAGGCCAGGGACTTCCCTACGAGCAGTACTTC
cdr3_aa: CASSEGQGLPYEQYF
j_call: TRBJ2-7
cdr3_length: 15
d_call: .
v_call: TRBV6-1
clone_size: .

cdr3_nt: TGTGCCAGCAGTGCCTGGGGTAGAGGGGATCGTCATGGCTACACCTTC
cdr3_aa: CASSAWGRGDRHGYTF
j_call: TRBJ1-2
cdr3_length: 16
d_call: .
v_call: TRBV6-1
clone_size: .

cdr3_nt: TGCGCCAGCAGCGACCTAGCGGGAGGGCCCGAGACCCAGTACTTC
cdr3_aa: CASSDLAGGPETQYF
j_call: TRBJ2-5
cdr3_length: 15
d_call: TRBD2
v_call: TRBV5-1
clone_size: .

cdr3_nt: TGTGCCAGCAGTGTATGGGTCCCCACAGATACGCAGTATTTT
cdr3_aa: CASSVWVPTDTQYF
j_call: TRBJ2-3
cdr3_length: 14
d_call: .
v_call: TRBV2
clone_size: .

cdr3_nt: TGTGCCAGCAGCGTGAATAGCGGTTCGAACACCGGGGAGCTGTTTTTT
cdr3_aa: CASSVNSGSNTGELFF
j_call: TRBJ2-2
cdr3_length: 16
d_call: .
v_call: TRBV9
clone_size: .

cdr3_nt: TGCAGCGGTTGGGGAGGGGAAAATGGCTACACCTTC
cdr3_aa: CSGWGGENGYTF
j_call: TRBJ1-2
cdr3_length: 12
d_call: .
v_call: TRBV29-1
clone_size: .

cdr3_nt: TGCAGCGCCTTAACTGGCTACAATGAGCAGTTCTTC
cdr3_aa: CSALTGYNEQFF
j_call: TRBJ2-1
cdr3_length: 12
d_call: .
v_call: TRBV29-1
clone_size: .

cdr3_nt: TGCAGCGTTCCCCGAGGGGCAGGGGACTACTATGGCTACACCTTC
cdr3_aa: CSVPRGAGDYYGYTF
j_call: TRBJ1-2
cdr3_length: 15
d_call: .
v_call: TRBV29-1
clone_size: .

cdr3_nt: TGTGCCAGCAGCCTAGAGGAGGGCTATGGCTACACCTTC
cdr3_aa: CASSLEEGYGYTF
j_call: TRBJ1-2
cdr3_length: 13
d_call: .
v_call: TRBV6-1
clone_size: .

cdr3_nt: TGTGCCAGCACCCTAACGGTTAGCGGGAGTTATGAGCAGTTCTTC
cdr3_aa: CASTLTVSGSYEQFF
j_call: TRBJ2-1
cdr3_length: 15
d_call: TRBD2
v_call: TRBV7-6
clone_size: once

cdr3_nt: TGTGCCAGCAGTTCGCTGGGTCTCGAGCAGTACTTC
cdr3_aa: CASSSLGLEQYF
j_call: TRBJ2-7
cdr3_length: 12
d_call: .
v_call: TRBV28
clone_size: .

cdr3_nt: TGTGCCAGCAGTTTCCAGACAGGGTATTCAGATACGCAGTATTTT
cdr3_aa: CASSFQTGYSDTQYF
j_call: TRBJ2-3
cdr3_length: 15
d_call: TRBD1
v_call: TRBV28
clone_size: .

cdr3_nt: TGTGCCAGCAGCTTAGGGGACAGAAGGGACACCGGGGAGCTGTTTTTT
cdr3_aa: CASSLGDRRDTGELFF
j_call: TRBJ2-2
cdr3_length: 16
d_call: TRBD1
v_call: TRBV11-1
clone_size: .

cdr3_nt: TGCGCCAGCAGCTCATTCGGGGGGGACCCTGAAGCTTTCTTT
cdr3_aa: CASSSFGGDPEAFF
j_call: TRBJ1-1
cdr3_length: 14
d_call: .
v_call: TRBV5-1
clone_size: few

cdr3_nt: TGTGCCAGCAGCCAACTGGGACAGCGCCAAGAGACCCAGTACTTC
cdr3_aa: CASSQLGQRQETQYF
j_call: TRBJ2-5
cdr3_length: 15
d_call: TRBD1
v_call: TRBV16
clone_size: .

cdr3_nt: TGTGCCAGCAGCGCAGATTCTAACACTGAAGCTTTCTTT
cdr3_aa: CASSADSNTEAFF
j_call: TRBJ1-1
cdr3_length: 13
d_call: .
v_call: TRBV7-6
clone_size: .

cdr3_nt: TGCGCCAGCAGCTTGCAGGGCCTTCACACAGATACGCAGTATTTT
cdr3_aa: CASSLQGLHTDTQYF
j_call: TRBJ2-3
cdr3_length: 15
d_call: .
v_call: TRBV5-1
clone_size: .

cdr3_nt: TGCGCCAGCAGCTTGGTTCCGGGACAGGGGAAGGGCTACACCTTC
cdr3_aa: CASSLVPGQGKGYTF
j_call: TRBJ1-2
cdr3_length: 15
d_call: TRBD1
v_call: TRBV5-1
clone_size: .

cdr3_nt: TGTGCCAGCAGTTTATCGAGCGGTAGCACAGATACGCAGTATTTT
cdr3_aa: CASSLSSGSTDTQYF
j_call: TRBJ2-3
cdr3_length: 15
d_call: .
v_call: TRBV27
clone_size: .

cdr3_nt: TGTGCCAGCAGCCAAGGGGGGACCTCCTACGAGCAGTACTTC
cdr3_aa: CASSQGGTSYEQYF
j_call: TRBJ2-7
cdr3_length: 14
d_call: .
v_call: TRBV4-2
clone_size: .

cdr3_nt: TGTGCCAGCAGTGAATATCGGGTCGAAAAACTGTTTTTT
cdr3_aa: CASSEYRVEKLFF
j_call: TRBJ1-4
cdr3_length: 13
d_call: .
v_call: TRBV6-1
clone_size: .

cdr3_nt: TGTGCCAGCAGCTGGGGCTCCTACAATGAGCAGTTCTTC
cdr3_aa: CASSWGSYNEQFF
j_call: TRBJ2-1
cdr3_length: 13
d_call: .
v_call: TRBV11-3
clone_size: .

cdr3_nt: TGTGCCAGCAGCGTCGACAGGGGTATGAACACTGAAGCTTTCTTT
cdr3_aa: CASSVDRGMNTEAFF
j_call: TRBJ1-1
cdr3_length: 15
d_call: TRBD1
v_call: TRBV7-2
clone_size: few

cdr3_nt: TGTGCCAGCAGCCAAGGGACAGGGTACCACGAGCAGTACTTC
cdr3_aa: CASSQGTGYHEQYF
j_call: TRBJ2-7
cdr3_length: 14
d_call: TRBD1
v_call: TRBV16
clone_size: .

cdr3_nt: TGTGCCAGCAGTGGAAAGAGAGGCACAGATACGCAGTATTTT
cdr3_aa: CASSGKRGTDTQYF
j_call: TRBJ2-3
cdr3_length: 14
d_call: .
v_call: TRBV25-1
clone_size: .

cdr3_nt: TGTGCCAGCAGCCAAGATCTGGGTGGTGTAACTAATGAAAAACTGTTTTTT
cdr3_aa: CASSQDLGGVTNEKLFF
j_call: TRBJ1-4
cdr3_length: 17
d_call: .
v_call: TRBV14
clone_size: .

cdr3_nt: TGTGCCAGCATCCTCACCCAATGGGAAAGGACTGAAGCTTTCTTT
cdr3_aa: CASILTQWERTEAFF
j_call: TRBJ1-1
cdr3_length: 15
d_call: .
v_call: TRBV28
clone_size: few

cdr3_nt: TGTGCCAGCAGCTTGACAGGGGGGGCCCCAGATACGCAGTATTTT
cdr3_aa: CASSLTGGAPDTQYF
j_call: TRBJ2-3
cdr3_length: 15
d_call: TRBD1
v_call: TRBV11-3
clone_size: .

cdr3_nt: TGTGCCAGCAGCCCCCGGAGGGGCCAGGGAGAGCAGTACTTC
cdr3_aa: CASSPRRGQGEQYF
j_call: TRBJ2-7
cdr3_length: 14
d_call: .
v_call: TRBV4-2
clone_size: .